A single sample is the source of the 31 T cell receptor beta chains below, sequenced in a study of blood T cell repertoires in COVID-19. Data came from immunoSEQ multiplex PCR; TCRdb stores just in-frame clones and leaves some out. The sample includes about 210,000 clones, almost 85% of them seen just once. The source material was peripheral blood. The receptors come from a woman between 40 and 55 years old with acute or convalescent COVID-19.

This clone was detected once. This chain links TRBV7-7 with TRBJ2-2, with D hard to call. V was shortened by 2 bases and J by 1 base, with 5 bases between the two germline ends. The CDR3 sequence is 14 residues long. CDR1 and CDR2 (germline): SSHAT, FNYEAQ (reference sequence). In DNA form, the CDR3 reads TGTGCCAGCAGCTTATCAGGGAACACCGGGGAGCTGTTTTTT. Amino acids: CASSLSGNTGELFF.

The CDR3 DNA reads as TGCAGCGTGTATGGGACAGGGGCATACAATGAGCAGTTCTTC. It yields the protein CSVYGTGAYNEQFF. The gene calls are TRBV29-1 and TRBJ2-1; 10 bases map to TRBD1. Looked up from germline, CDR1 is SQVTM and CDR2 is ANQGSEA. Trimming cost V 6 bases and J 4 bases; bases outside gene matches: 6. The CDR3 totals 14 residues.

The chain recombines TRBV6-5 with TRBJ1-2; D gene unclear. Germline CDR1 MNHEY, CDR2 SVGAGI. Deletions cut 6 bases from V and 0 bases from J, with 11 bases between. The CDR3 has 14 residues. The CDR3 DNA sequence: TGTGCCAGCAGCCCGACGGAGTCTAACTATGGCTACACCTTC. It encodes CASSPTESNYGYTF.

J is TRBJ2-1 and V is TRBV7-9, with 7 bases aligning to TRBD2. The CDR3 contains 15 residues. V lost 5 bases and J lost 6; bases outside the gene matches: 10. Germline-derived CDR1 and CDR2 are SEHNR and FQNEAQ (reference sequence). The CDR3 reads CASSLGTIWGNEQFF. In nucleotides, the CDR3 is TGTGCCAGCAGCCTGGGGACTATCTGGGGCAATGAGCAGTTCTTC. Complete variable domain (other parts from reference TRBV7-9 and TRBJ2-1): DTGVSQNPRHKITKRGQNVTFRCDPISEHNRLYWYRQTLGQGPEFLTYFQNEAQLEKSRLLSDRFSAERPKGSFSTLEIQRTEQGDSAMYLCASSLGTIWGNEQFFGPGTRLTVL.

This sequence joins TRBV4-3 and TRBJ2-1; perhaps TRBD2 as D (7 bases). The CDR3 runs to 16 residues. Trimming shortened V by 1 base and J by 4 bases, and 14 bases separated the two germline ends. Germline values: CDR1 LGHNA, CDR2 YSLEER. CDR3 protein: CASSQGRAGAYNEQFF. The CDR3 region has the DNA TGCGCCAGCAGCCAAGGTAGGGCGGGGGCTTACAATGAGCAGTTCTTC.

The chain couples TRBV21-1 to TRBJ1-2. TRBV21-1 is designated a pseudogene. This CDR3 is 13 amino acids long. The CDR3 region is CASSPGGFRGYTF. The CDR3 DNA reads TGTGCCAGCAGCCCCGGGGGTTTCCGTGGCTACACCTTC.

The V gene is TRBV18, the J gene TRBJ2-7, with 8 nucleotides matching TRBD2. V dropped 2 bases and J dropped 2; count of bases not matched to a gene: 2. This CDR3 has 14 amino acids. The germline gives CDR1 KGHSH, CDR2 LQKENI. This CDR3 is CASSPSGSPYEQYF. As DNA, the CDR3 is TGTGCCAGCTCACCAAGCGGGAGCCCCTACGAGCAGTACTTC.

This chain connects TRBV19 to TRBJ2-7; perhaps TRBD2 as D (5 bases). CDR1 is LNHDA and CDR2 is SQIVND in the germline V gene (reference sequence). The CDR3 spans 13 residues. V lost 9 bases, J lost 4 bases, and 16 bases lay in between. The CDR3 DNA reads as TGTGCCAGCCGTCCTGAGGGCGGATACGAGCAGTACTTC. This translates into CASRPEGGYEQYF.

The chain uses TRBV5-6 and TRBJ2-4; D is possibly TRBD2 (7 bases). Germline-derived CDR1 and CDR2 are SGHDT and YYEEEE. The CDR3 sequence is 16 residues long. Trimming shortened V by 5 bases and J by 0 bases, and 15 bases separated the two germline ends. The CDR3: CASSRGALLAKNIQYF. CDR3 bases: TGTGCCAGCAGTCGGGGGGCACTACTAGCCAAAAACATTCAGTACTTC.

This clone has only a few counts. The V gene is TRBV3-1 (or the pseudogene TRBV3-2), the J gene TRBJ1-6; 8 nucleotides align to TRBD1. The CDR3 has 15 amino acids. Per the germline V gene, CDR1 is LGHDT and CDR2 is YNNKEL (reference sequence). Unmatched junction bases numbered 4, after V lost 3 bases and J lost 6 bases. This CDR3 reads CASSQTDRVNSPLHF. The CDR3 DNA follows: TGTGCCAGCAGCCAGACGGACAGGGTTAATTCACCCCTCCACTTT.

V usage is TRBV5-6 and J usage is TRBJ2-2; D may be TRBD2 (6 bases). Germline values: CDR1 SGHDT, CDR2 YYEEEE. Trimming took 3 bases from V and 0 from J, leaving 15 bases between them. The CDR3 sequence is 17 residues long. The chain's CDR3 is CASSSRLGLANTGELFF. The CDR3 DNA reads TGTGCCAGCAGCTCAAGACTAGGATTAGCGAACACCGGGGAGCTGTTTTTT.

The V call is TRBV10-2, the J call TRBJ2-7; D might be TRBD2 (5 bases). V was pared by 0 bases and J by 6 bases, with 9 bases between. The CDR3 extends over 13 amino acids. Germline V lookup: CDR1 WSHSY, CDR2 SAAADI. CDR3 protein: CASSESGLGEQYF. The CDR3, as DNA: TGCGCCAGCAGTGAGTCAGGACTCGGCGAGCAGTACTTC.

This chain links TRBV25-1 with TRBJ1-2; 7 bases line up with TRBD1. J gave up 5 bases and V 4 bases, and 13 bases lay outside the gene matches. Germline assignment: CDR1 MGHDK and CDR2 SYGVNS. The length of the CDR3 is 16 residues. For the CDR3, the DNA is TGTGCCAGCAGTGTAACAGGGGCGGCAGGGCGATATGGCTACACCTTC. This translates into CASSVTGAAGRYGYTF.

The chain joins TRBV2 to TRBJ1-1; D not certain. Germline CDR1 reads SNHLY; CDR2 reads FYNNEI. The CDR3 spans 12 residues. V shed 6 bases and J shed 5 bases, with 10 bases lying between them. The CDR3 DNA sequence: TGTGCCAGCAGGGTCCCGGGTACTGAAGCTTTCTTT. Translated, it gives CASRVPGTEAFF.

This clone was recorded only once. The J gene is TRBJ2-7, the V gene TRBV7-2; D remains unclear. The CDR3 consists of 14 residues. V was cut by 2 bases and J by 9 bases, with 17 bases left in between. Germline V gene lookup returns CDR1 SGHTA and CDR2 FQGNSA. CDR3 DNA sequence: TGTGCCAGCAGCTTAAATGTTCTCCCCGCAGGGCAGTACTTC. Amino acids: CASSLNVLPAGQYF. The full variable domain, completed using reference TRBV7-2 and TRBJ2-7, is GAGVSQSPSNKVTEKGKDVELRCDPISGHTALYWYRQSLGQGLEFLIYFQGNSAPDKSGLPSDRFSAERTGGSVSTLTIQRTQQEDSAVYLCASSLNVLPAGQYFGPGTRLTVT.

This chain connects TRBV5-1 to TRBJ1-2; no definite D call. Germline V CDR1 and CDR2: SGHRS, YFSETQ. The CDR3 runs 14 residues. Between the trimmed V and J ends, which lost 0 bases and 0 bases, there was a span of 6 bases. The CDR3 is CASSLVPANYGYTF. DNA for the CDR3: TGCGCCAGCAGCTTGGTCCCAGCTAACTATGGCTACACCTTC.

This rearrangement joins TRBV5-6 to TRBJ1-1; perhaps TRBD1 as D (5 bases). The germline CDR1 and CDR2 sequences are SGHDT and YYEEEE. The V end lost 1 base, the J end lost 6 bases, and 13 bases lay between the germline ends. CDR3 length equals 14 residues. CDR3 in DNA: TGTGCCAGCAGCTTGAGGCGGGGGATGGCTGAAGCTTTCTTT. Translation gives CASSLRRGMAEAFF.

This clone was recorded only once. The rearrangement links TRBV24-1 to TRBJ2-1; D might be TRBD2 (8 bases). CDR3 size: 17 residues. From germline, CDR1 is KGHDR and CDR2 SFDVKD. With 4 bases removed from V and 1 base from J, the gap between germline ends came to 16 bases. CDR3 in amino acids: CATSDPIAGQSYNEQFF. In nucleotides, the CDR3 is TGTGCCACCAGTGACCCGATAGCGGGACAGTCCTACAATGAGCAGTTCTTC.

The V gene is TRBV12-3 or TRBV12-4, the J gene TRBJ1-1; D unclear. This CDR3 spans 11 amino acids. Trimming cost V 6 bases and J 3 bases, with 5 bases left between them. The CDR3 DNA follows: TGTGCCAGCAGCCGTTACACTGAAGCTTTCTTT. Its translation: CASSRYTEAFF.

This clone has just one count. The rearrangement joins TRBV5-1 to TRBJ1-5, with 7 bases identical to TRBD1. The CDR3 consists of 14 residues. Unmatched junction bases numbered 11, after V lost 3 bases and J lost 11 bases. CDR1 is SGHRS and CDR2 is YFSETQ in the germline V gene. The CDR3 here is CASSSTGDRLAQHF. DNA of the CDR3: TGCGCCAGCAGCTCCACAGGGGACCGACTGGCCCAGCATTTT.

V usage is TRBV2 and J usage is TRBJ2-7; TRBD2 agrees at 11 bases. This CDR3 is 14 amino acids long. The V segment lost 6 bases and the J segment 3 bases; nucleotides outside the gene matches: 4. Germline V gene lookup returns CDR1 SNHLY and CDR2 FYNNEI. As DNA, the CDR3 is TGTGCCAGCAGGGGGACTAGCGGATTCTACGAGCAGTACTTC. The encoded protein is CASRGTSGFYEQYF.

The genes are TRBV11-2 and TRBJ2-7, with 9 bases identical to TRBD1. J gave up 0 bases and V 2 bases, and 5 bases lay outside the gene matches. The CDR3 covers 16 residues. Germline V gene lookup returns CDR1 SGHAT and CDR2 FQNNGV. The CDR3: CASSLRGTGFSYEQYF. The CDR3 DNA is TGTGCCAGCAGCTTAAGAGGGACAGGGTTCTCCTACGAGCAGTACTTC.

The chain links TRBV4-3 to TRBJ2-2; TRBD2 matches at 7 bases. This CDR3 has 16 amino acids. J was trimmed by 5 bases and V by 4 bases; bases with no gene match: 10. CDR1 is LGHNA, CDR2 YSLEER, per germline. In nucleotides, the CDR3 is TGCGCCAGCAGCCTCGGGTCTGGCGGGAGAACCGGGGAGCTGTTTTTT. Protein product: CASSLGSGGRTGELFF.

The chain is built from TRBV4-3 and TRBJ2-4; 8 nucleotides agree with TRBD2. V shed 0 bases, J shed 2 bases, and the junction held 9 bases outside the gene matches. CDR1 and CDR2 (germline): LGHNA, YSLEER. CDR3 length equals 18 residues. CDR3 amino acids: CASSQDNRAGVPKNIQYF. In DNA, the CDR3 is TGCGCCAGCAGCCAAGACAATCGAGCGGGAGTTCCCAAAAACATTCAGTACTTC.

This chain joins TRBV2 and TRBJ1-6, with D possibly matching TRBD1 (5 bases). This CDR3 has 14 residues. Between the trimmed V and J ends, which lost 7 bases and 12 bases, there was a span of 19 bases. Germline assignment: CDR1 SNHLY and CDR2 FYNNEI. The chain's CDR3 is CASIRDPGELPLHF. The DNA of the CDR3 is TGTGCCAGCATCAGGGACCCGGGGGAGTTACCCCTCCACTTT.

This sequence joins TRBV14 and TRBJ2-2; 7 bases line up with TRBD1. CDR3 size: 15 residues. V was clipped by 7 bases and J by 7 bases; unmatched bases: 12. In germline, CDR1 is SGHDN, CDR2 FVKESK. The CDR3 coding sequence is TGTGCCAGCACACCAAACAGGGGCGTCGGCGGGGAGCTGTTTTTT. Its translation: CASTPNRGVGGELFF.

This sequence joins TRBV19 and TRBJ1-5; D might be TRBD1 (6 bases). Germline V CDR1 and CDR2: LNHDA, SQIVND (reference sequence). V dropped 7 bases and J dropped 2 bases, with 15 bases sitting between them. The CDR3 consists of 15 residues. The CDR3 region has the DNA TGTGCCAGTAAAGCACAGGGAATCGGCAATCAGCCCCAGCATTTT. Translated, it gives CASKAQGIGNQPQHF. The full variable domain, completed using reference TRBV19 and TRBJ1-5, is DGGITQSPKYLFRKEGQNVTLSCEQNLNHDAMYWYRQDPGQGLRLIYYSQIVNDFQKGDIAEGYSVSREKKESFPLTVTSAQKNPTAFYLCASKAQGIGNQPQHFGDGTRLSIL.

The gene calls are TRBV11-2 and TRBJ2-7; 10 nucleotides agree with TRBD1. Germline CDR1 is SGHAT and CDR2 is FQNNGV. CDR3 length: 14 amino acids. V was clipped by 5 bases and J by 6 bases; unmatched bases: 7. CDR3 loop: CASSGRQGAFEQYF. For the CDR3, the DNA is TGTGCCAGCAGCGGGCGACAGGGGGCATTCGAGCAGTACTTC.

This clone has a handful of counts. One end of the junction fails to match germline, which may point to a read error. The sample has other DNA sequences that encode this CDR3 too. V usage is TRBV3-1 (or the pseudogene TRBV3-2) and J usage is TRBJ2-3, with TRBD2 identical over 8 bases. CDR3 length: 14 residues. CDR1 is LGHDT, CDR2 YNNKEL, per germline (reference sequence). Here the CDR3 reads CASSQGTSTDTQYF. In DNA, the CDR3 is TGTGCCAGCAGCCAAGGGACTAGCACTGATACGCAGTATTTT.

The chain carries TRBV7-9 and TRBJ2-7; 7 nucleotides agree with TRBD2. Germline assignment: CDR1 SEHNR and CDR2 FQNEAQ (reference sequence). The CDR3 has 17 amino acids. V gave up 4 bases and J gave up 0 bases; unmatched junction bases: 12. The CDR3 sequence is CASSSPLAHTPSYEQYF. The CDR3 DNA reads TGTGCCAGCAGCTCCCCACTAGCGCACACACCCTCCTACGAGCAGTACTTC.

The V call is TRBV9, the J call TRBJ2-1; TRBD2 is a possible D gene (5 bases). Germline lookup yields CDR1 SGDLS and CDR2 YYNGEE. With 0 bases removed from V and 8 bases from J, the gap between germline ends came to 15 bases. This CDR3 spans 15 amino acids. The CDR3, as DNA: TGTGCCAGCAGCGTAGAGGGCATAGCGTTCGATGAGCAGTTCTTC. Protein: CASSVEGIAFDEQFF.